Shown below are 12 T cell receptor beta chains from a single sample sequenced in a study of STAT5B mutations in CD4+ large granular lymphocyte leukemia. Some clones are missing from TCRdb's copy, which holds only in-frame ones; the method was immunoSEQ multiplex PCR. The top ten clones hold 3.5% to 5% of a sample with tens of thousands of clones, roughly 80% of them seen once. Sequenced: CD4+ T cells from blood buffy coats. These receptors were obtained from a human donor in good health.

The chain links TRBV4-2 to TRBJ2-7, with TRBD2 matching 8 bases. This CDR3 is 14 amino acids long. The ends lost 3 bases at V and 3 bases at J; junction bases unmatched: 4. CDR1 and CDR2 (germline): LGHNA, YNFKEQ. CDR3 in amino acids: CASSQVAGYYEQYF. The DNA for the CDR3 is TGTGCCAGCAGCCAGGTAGCGGGGTACTACGAGCAGTACTTC.

The chain links TRBV4-2 to TRBJ2-1, with 7 bases that match TRBD2. CDR3 size: 16 residues. V shed 0 bases and J 8 bases; nucleotides not matched to a gene: 10. Germline lookup yields CDR1 LGHNA and CDR2 YNFKEQ. This CDR3 reads CASSQEGPGGVDEQFF. CDR3 DNA sequence: TGTGCCAGCAGCCAAGAGGGCCCGGGAGGAGTAGATGAGCAGTTCTTC.

The V and J genes are TRBV2 and TRBJ1-5; TRBD1 is a possible D gene (5 bases). The V gene's germline CDR1 is SNHLY and CDR2 FYNNEI. This CDR3 is built from 13 residues. Trimming cost V 5 bases and J 4 bases, with 9 bases left between them. CDR3 nucleotide sequence: TGTGCCAGCAGTACAGGATTAAATCAGCCCCAGCATTTT. Protein sequence: CASSTGLNQPQHF.

The chain uses TRBV5-6 and TRBJ2-1, with 14 bases that match TRBD2. This CDR3 is built from 16 residues. The junction had 8 bases not matched to a gene; V was cut back by 4 bases and J by 8 bases. The germline V gene has CDR1 SGHDT and CDR2 YYEEEE. CDR3 DNA: TGTGCCAGCAGCGTTAGACTAGCGGGAGGGGCCGATGAGCAGTTCTTC. It translates to CASSVRLAGGADEQFF.

The rearrangement links TRBV28 to TRBJ1-2, with 8 bases aligning to TRBD1. This CDR3 contains 14 residues. Germline values: CDR1 MDHEN, CDR2 SYDVKM. Germline trimming cut 4 bases from V and 6 bases from J; bases unmatched to any gene: 7. CDR3 sequence (DNA): TGTGCCAGCAGTTCAGGACAGGGTCCTCATGGCTACACCTTC. Protein: CASSSGQGPHGYTF.

V is TRBV21-1 and J is TRBJ1-3. TRBV21-1 is assigned pseudogene status. This CDR3 has 12 residues. Written as DNA, the CDR3 is TGTGCCAGCCTTGAATCTGGAAACACCATATATTTT. It encodes CASLESGNTIYF.

The count of this clone is one. Written as DNA, the CDR3 is TGTGCCAGCAGCCCTAGACAGGGGGGGAATCAGCCCCAGCATTTT. Protein sequence: CASSPRQGGNQPQHF. V usage is TRBV6-5 and J usage is TRBJ1-5; 9 nucleotides align to TRBD1. The J segment lost 4 bases and the V segment lost 6 bases, leaving 7 bases of the junction unmatched. Germline CDR1 reads MNHEY; CDR2 reads SVGAGI. The CDR3 spans 15 residues.

This chain joins TRBV27 and TRBJ2-3, with a possible D match to TRBD1 (5 bases). The CDR3 is made up of 16 amino acids. The V gene lost 4 bases and the J gene lost 3 bases, with 17 bases spanning the gap. Germline V gene sequence: CDR1 MNHEY, CDR2 SMNVEV (reference sequence). The CDR3 loop is CASSWGEKWETDTQYF. In nucleotides, the CDR3 is TGTGCCAGCAGTTGGGGCGAAAAATGGGAAACAGATACGCAGTATTTT.

The chain recombines TRBV10-3 with TRBJ2-3, with 9 bases lining up with TRBD2. CDR1 is ENHRY, CDR2 SYGVKD, per germline. The length of the CDR3 is 18 residues. Trimming at V came to 3 bases and at J to 6 bases, leaving 16 bases not matched to a gene. The CDR3 loop is CAISELKRTSERVDTQYF. As DNA, the CDR3 is TGTGCCATCAGTGAACTAAAACGGACTAGCGAAAGAGTGGATACGCAGTATTTT.

The chain combines TRBV14 with TRBJ2-7; no firm D call. Germline CDR1 and CDR2: SGHDN and FVKESK. V dropped 4 bases and J dropped 5 bases, with 21 bases sitting between them. CDR3 length: 16 residues. This CDR3 reads CASSPFPRVSRHEQYF. The CDR3 DNA sequence: TGTGCCAGCAGCCCATTCCCCCGGGTCTCGCGACACGAGCAGTACTTC.

CDR3 bases: TGCGCCAGCAGCCGGGGGGTGATTGACAATGAGCAGTTCTTC. Amino acids: CASSRGVIDNEQFF. The chain recombines TRBV5-1 with TRBJ2-1; TRBD2 matches at 7 bases. Germline V lookup: CDR1 SGHRS, CDR2 YFSETQ. V was pared by 4 bases and J by 5 bases, with 6 bases of the junction left unmatched. The CDR3 is 14 amino acids.

This chain joins TRBV7-2 and TRBJ2-2; 13 bases match TRBD2. Germline loops: CDR1 SGHTA, CDR2 FQGNSA. The CDR3 covers 17 residues. With 3 bases clipped from V and 0 bases from J, the junction kept 1 base outside the gene matches. The CDR3 here is CASSLGLAGSNTGELFF. DNA of the CDR3: TGTGCCAGCAGCTTGGGACTAGCGGGATCGAACACCGGGGAGCTGTTTTTT.